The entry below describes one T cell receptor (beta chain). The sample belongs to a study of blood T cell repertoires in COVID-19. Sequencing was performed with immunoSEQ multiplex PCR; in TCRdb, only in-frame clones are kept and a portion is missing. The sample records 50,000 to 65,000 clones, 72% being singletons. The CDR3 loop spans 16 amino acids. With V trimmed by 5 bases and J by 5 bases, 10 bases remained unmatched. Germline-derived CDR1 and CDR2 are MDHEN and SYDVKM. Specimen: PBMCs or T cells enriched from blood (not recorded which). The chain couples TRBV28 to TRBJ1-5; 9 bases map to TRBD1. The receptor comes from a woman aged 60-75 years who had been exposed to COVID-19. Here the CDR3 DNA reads TGTGCCAGCAGTCCCGCCGGACAGGGGAGGGATCAGCCCCAGCATTTT. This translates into CASSPAGQGRDQPQHF.